Shown below are 27 T cell receptor beta chains from a single sample sequenced in a study of CXCR3-negative and CXCR3-positive naive CD8 T cells. Carrying UMI labels, the TRB cDNA libraries were prepared through 5' RACE. Following a re-call of the 5' RACE reads, TCRdb has one entry per CDR3 protein and lacks DNA. The sample is made up of tens of thousands of distinct CDR3 sequences, and the top ten hold 23% of it. The source material was memory CD8+ T cells from blood. These receptors were obtained from a human donor in good health. Some clones in this sample may be carry-over from other donors' samples.

The chain uses TRBV28 and TRBJ1-5; the D call of TRBD1 rests on TCRdb alone, since no DNA is present to check it. The CDR3 totals 15 residues. Germline CDR1 reads MDHEN; CDR2 reads SYDVKM. The CDR3 sequence: CASSLVWGANQPQHF.

CDR3 residues: CASSQSSTVEETQYF. The chain employs TRBV23-1 and TRBJ2-5. TRBV23-1 qualifies as an ORF whose function is uncertain. The CDR3 contains 15 residues.

This chain uses TRBV29-1 with TRBJ2-2; no DNA is available, so the TRBD1 call from TCRdb remains unchecked. Germline V gives CDR1 SQVTM, CDR2 ANQGSEA. This CDR3 spans 12 amino acids. CDR3 region: CSVEQGGGELFF.

The chain has TRBV20-1 and TRBJ2-3; TCRdb proposes TRBD2, but this gene call is untestable without DNA. CDR3 size: 14 residues. CDR1 and CDR2 from the germline V gene are DFQATT and SNEGSKA (reference sequence). The CDR3 here is CSASAGGLTDTQYF.

The chain is built from TRBV7-2 and TRBJ2-7; TCRdb names TRBD1, which stays unverified in the absence of DNA. CDR3 length equals 16 residues. Per the germline V gene, CDR1 is SGHTA and CDR2 is FQGNSA. The CDR3 spells CASSPQWGGLSYEQYF.

The chain employs TRBV29-1 and TRBJ1-1. The CDR3 has 16 amino acids. Germline CDR1 SQVTM, CDR2 ANQGSEA. The CDR3 sequence is CSVPSPNGAMNTEAFF. The full variable domain, with the rest looked up from reference TRBV29-1 and TRBJ1-1, is SAVISQKPSRDICQRGTSLTIQCQVDSQVTMMFWYRQQPGQSLTLIATANQGSEATYESGFVIDKFPISRPNLTFSTLTVSNMSPEDSSIYLCSVPSPNGAMNTEAFFGQGTRLTVV.

This chain connects TRBV29-1 to TRBJ2-1; the TCRdb call, TRBD1, lacks DNA for checking. The CDR3 is 12 residues long. The germline gives CDR1 SQVTM, CDR2 ANQGSEA. The CDR3 loop reads CSVVVQGIEQFF.

The chain employs TRBV5-1 and TRBJ1-1; the D call from TCRdb, TRBD1, cannot be confirmed without DNA. CDR1 and CDR2 from the germline V gene are SGHRS and YFSETQ. The CDR3 covers 13 residues. CDR3 in amino acids: CASSPGTAAEAFF.

The chain recombines TRBV6-2 or TRBV6-3 with TRBJ2-2; the D call of TRBD2 rests on TCRdb alone, since no DNA is present to check it. CDR1 and CDR2 from the germline V gene are MNHEY and SVGEGT. This CDR3 has 17 residues. This CDR3 reads CASRKRLAGTNTGELFF.

The chain combines TRBV4-3 with TRBJ1-2; without DNA, the TCRdb call of TRBD1 cannot be checked. The CDR3 has 16 amino acids. Germline V CDR1 and CDR2: LGHNA, YSLEER. CDR3 sequence reads: CASSQAPDRAVYGYTF.

The chain couples TRBV12-3 or TRBV12-4 to TRBJ1-2. This CDR3 has 14 residues. The CDR3 spells CASTFRALSYGYTF.

V gene TRBV6-5 combines with J gene TRBJ2-2. Germline assignment: CDR1 MNHEY and CDR2 SVGAGI. The CDR3 consists of 13 residues. CDR3 protein: CASSFGRGGELFF.

The rearrangement uses TRBV29-1 and TRBJ1-1. The germline gives CDR1 SQVTM, CDR2 ANQGSEA. This CDR3 has 13 residues. The CDR3 loop is CSVDASGNTEAFF.

This chain joins TRBV7-9 and TRBJ2-7; TCRdb's assignment of TRBD2 cannot be checked, as there is no DNA. The CDR3 has 14 amino acids. Germline CDR1 and CDR2: SEHNR and FQNEAQ (reference sequence). The CDR3 sequence is CASSPAHRPYEQYF.

The chain links TRBV7-8 to TRBJ1-6. The V gene's germline CDR1 is SGHVS and CDR2 FQNEAQ. This CDR3 spans 13 amino acids. CDR3: CASSLSENSPLHF.

The chain links TRBV6-2 or TRBV6-3 to TRBJ2-1; TCRdb designates TRBD2, a call that cannot be tested without DNA. This CDR3 region has 15 residues. Per germline, CDR1 MNHEY and CDR2 SVGEGT. The CDR3 sequence is CASHTTSGDINEQFF.

This sequence joins TRBV12-3 or TRBV12-4 and TRBJ2-1; lacking DNA, the TRBD2 call made by TCRdb goes unchecked. The CDR3 has 16 residues. CDR3: CASSSVLANLLNEQFF.

The rearrangement uses TRBV29-1 and TRBJ2-5; TCRdb's D call of TRBD1 is untestable without DNA. The CDR3 contains 15 residues. Per germline, CDR1 SQVTM and CDR2 ANQGSEA. The CDR3 is CSVVQDRDFQETQYF.

This chain's CDR3 is CASSFLIRDRTEAFF. The chain employs TRBV11-2 and TRBJ1-1. The CDR3 extends over 15 amino acids. Germline-derived CDR1 and CDR2 are SGHAT and FQNNGV.

CDR3 sequence reads: CASSKYRDEQYF. This chain links TRBV6-2 or TRBV6-3 with TRBJ2-7; with no DNA, the TCRdb D assignment of TRBD1 cannot be verified. The germline gives CDR1 MNHEY, CDR2 SVGEGT. This CDR3 has 12 residues.

Here the CDR3 reads CASSMTGSDDNEQFF. J is TRBJ2-1 and V is TRBV6-4; checking the TCRdb D call of TRBD1 is not possible without DNA. The CDR3 loop spans 15 amino acids. The germline gives CDR1 MRHNA, CDR2 SNTAGT.

This clonotype is identified as medium-sized (0.01 to 0.1%) from frequency. The V call is TRBV20-1, the J call TRBJ1-1. The CDR3 consists of 12 residues. The germline V gene has CDR1 DFQATT and CDR2 SNEGSKA (reference sequence). The CDR3 here is CSARDKVTEAFF.

This chain links TRBV7-6 with TRBJ1-1; TCRdb's D call, TRBD1, is unchecked because there is no DNA. This CDR3 is built from 14 residues. Germline CDR1 reads SGHVS; CDR2 reads FNYEAQ. CDR3 protein: CASTSGGGYSEAFF.

The genes are TRBV5-1 and TRBJ2-7; TCRdb lists TRBD1, though no DNA is available to test this call. This CDR3 has 12 residues. The germline V gene has CDR1 SGHRS and CDR2 YFSETQ. The CDR3 region is CASSLGDSEQYF.

The gene calls are TRBV3-1 and TRBJ2-7; TCRdb lists TRBD2, though no DNA is available to test this call. Per germline, CDR1 LGHDT and CDR2 YNNKEL (reference sequence). CDR3 size: 16 residues. The chain's CDR3 is CASSLTGWRETYEQYF.

The chain has TRBV6-2 or TRBV6-3 and TRBJ2-4; there is no DNA to check the TCRdb D call of TRBD2. Germline CDR1 and CDR2: MNHEY and SVGEGT. This CDR3 is built from 12 residues. CDR3: CATSGSADIQYF.

V and J are TRBV7-3 and TRBJ2-2. Germline V gives CDR1 SGHTA, CDR2 FQGTGA. The length of the CDR3 is 12 residues. CDR3 residues: CASSFGAGELFF.